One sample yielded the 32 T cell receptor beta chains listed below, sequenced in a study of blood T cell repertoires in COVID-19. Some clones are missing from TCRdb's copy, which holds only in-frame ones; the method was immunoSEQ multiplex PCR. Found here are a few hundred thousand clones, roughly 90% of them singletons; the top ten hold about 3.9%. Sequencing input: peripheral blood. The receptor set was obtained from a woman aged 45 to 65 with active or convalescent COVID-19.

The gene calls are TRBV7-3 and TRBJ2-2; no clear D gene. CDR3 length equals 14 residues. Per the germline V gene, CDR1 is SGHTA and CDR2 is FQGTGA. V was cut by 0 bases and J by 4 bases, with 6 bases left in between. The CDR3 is CASSLTSSTGELFF. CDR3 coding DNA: TGTGCCAGCAGCTTAACTAGCAGCACCGGGGAGCTGTTTTTT.

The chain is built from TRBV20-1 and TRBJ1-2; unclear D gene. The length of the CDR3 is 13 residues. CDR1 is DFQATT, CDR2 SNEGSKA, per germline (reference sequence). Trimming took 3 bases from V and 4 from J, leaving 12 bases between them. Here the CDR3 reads CSASVGNSYGYTF. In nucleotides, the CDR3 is TGCAGTGCTAGTGTCGGCAACAGCTATGGCTACACCTTC.

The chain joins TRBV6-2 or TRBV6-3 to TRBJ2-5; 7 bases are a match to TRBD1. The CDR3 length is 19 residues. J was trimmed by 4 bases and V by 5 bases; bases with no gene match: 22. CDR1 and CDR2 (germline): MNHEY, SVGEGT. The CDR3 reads CASSHAIEADRSHTETQYF. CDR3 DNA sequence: TGTGCCAGCAGTCATGCAATTGAAGCGGACAGGTCGCATACAGAGACCCAGTACTTC.

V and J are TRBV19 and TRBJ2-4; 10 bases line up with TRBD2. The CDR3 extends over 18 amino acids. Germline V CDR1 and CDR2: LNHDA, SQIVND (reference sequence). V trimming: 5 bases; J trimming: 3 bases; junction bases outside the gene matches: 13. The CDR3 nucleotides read TGTGCCAGTAGTCCCGGGTCTAGCGGGGGTGTAGGCAAAAACATTCAGTACTTC. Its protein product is CASSPGSSGGVGKNIQYF.

This CDR3 is CASSLVIAEWSTDTQYF. DNA for the CDR3: TGTGCCAGCAGCTTAGTAATTGCTGAGTGGAGCACAGATACGCAGTATTTT. The gene calls are TRBV7-2 and TRBJ2-3; no firm D call. The CDR3 extends over 17 amino acids. The V and J ends lost 1 base and 0 bases respectively, with 14 bases between them. Germline V gene lookup returns CDR1 SGHTA and CDR2 FQGNSA.

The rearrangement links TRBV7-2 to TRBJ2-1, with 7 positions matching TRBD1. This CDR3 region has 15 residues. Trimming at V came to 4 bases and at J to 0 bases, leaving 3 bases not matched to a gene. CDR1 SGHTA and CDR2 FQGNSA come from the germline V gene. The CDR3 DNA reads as TGTGCCAGCAGCTCGGGACAGAACTCCTACAATGAGCAGTTCTTC. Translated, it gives CASSSGQNSYNEQFF. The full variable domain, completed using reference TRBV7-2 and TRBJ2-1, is GAGVSQSPSNKVTEKGKDVELRCDPISGHTALYWYRQSLGQGLEFLIYFQGNSAPDKSGLPSDRFSAERTGGSVSTLTIQRTQQEDSAVYLCASSSGQNSYNEQFFGPGTRLTVL.

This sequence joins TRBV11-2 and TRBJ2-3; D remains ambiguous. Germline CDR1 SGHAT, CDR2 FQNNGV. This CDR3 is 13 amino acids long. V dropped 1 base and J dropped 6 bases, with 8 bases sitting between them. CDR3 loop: CASSLGAVDTQYF. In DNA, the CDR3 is TGTGCCAGCAGCTTAGGGGCCGTTGATACGCAGTATTTT. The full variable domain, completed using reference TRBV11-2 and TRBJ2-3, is EAGVAQSPRYKIIEKRQSVAFWCNPISGHATLYWYQQILGQGPKLLIQFQNNGVVDDSQLPKDRFSAERLKGVDSTLKIQPAKLEDSAVYLCASSLGAVDTQYFGPGTRLTVL.

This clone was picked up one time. CDR3 residues: CASSRGTGGSGNQPQHF. The DNA of the CDR3 is TGCGCCAGCAGCCGAGGGACAGGGGGATCGGGCAATCAGCCCCAGCATTTT. V and J are TRBV4-1 and TRBJ1-5; TRBD1 agrees at 11 bases. The CDR3 totals 17 residues. Germline CDR1 and CDR2: MGHRA and YSYEKL. V shed 4 bases, J shed 2 bases, and the junction held 7 bases outside the gene matches.

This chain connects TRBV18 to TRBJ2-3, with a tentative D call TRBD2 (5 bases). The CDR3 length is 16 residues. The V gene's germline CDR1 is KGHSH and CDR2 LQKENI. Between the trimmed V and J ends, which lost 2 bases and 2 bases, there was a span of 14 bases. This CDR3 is CASSPGQRIITDTQYF. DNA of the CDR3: TGTGCCAGCTCACCAGGGCAGCGGATAATCACAGATACGCAGTATTTT.

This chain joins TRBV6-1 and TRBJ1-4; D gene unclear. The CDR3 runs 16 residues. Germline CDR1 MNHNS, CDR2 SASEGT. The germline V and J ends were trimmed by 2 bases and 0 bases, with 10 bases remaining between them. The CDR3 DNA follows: TGTGCCAGCAGTGAACTTAGATCTGCAACTAATGAAAAACTGTTTTTT. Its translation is CASSELRSATNEKLFF.

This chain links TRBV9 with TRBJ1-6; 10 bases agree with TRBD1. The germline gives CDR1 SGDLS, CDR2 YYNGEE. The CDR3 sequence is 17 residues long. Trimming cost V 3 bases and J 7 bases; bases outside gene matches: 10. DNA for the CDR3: TGTGCCAGCAGCGCCCCTCGACAGGGGGCTACGAATTCACCCCTCCACTTT. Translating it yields CASSAPRQGATNSPLHF. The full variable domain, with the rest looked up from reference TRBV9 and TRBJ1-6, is DSGVTQTPKHLITATGQRVTLRCSPRSGDLSVYWYQQSLDQGLQFLIQYYNGEERAKGNILERFSAQQFPDLHSELNLSSLELGDSALYFCASSAPRQGATNSPLHFGNGTRLTVT.

The chain's CDR3 is CAWSVNIGAGGGYTF. The CDR3 region has the DNA TGTGCCTGGAGTGTGAATATAGGCGCGGGAGGTGGCTACACCTTC. The V gene is TRBV30, the J gene TRBJ1-2; D is ambiguous. Germline CDR1 and CDR2: GTSNPN and SVGIG (reference sequence). CDR3 size: 15 residues. Trimming cost V 0 bases and J 7 bases, with 18 bases left between them.

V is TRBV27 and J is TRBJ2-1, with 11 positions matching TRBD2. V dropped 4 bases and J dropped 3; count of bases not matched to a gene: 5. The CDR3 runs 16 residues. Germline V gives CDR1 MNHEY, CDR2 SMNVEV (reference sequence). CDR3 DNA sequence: TGTGCCAGCAGTTCGATACTAGCGGGGGTCTACAATGAGCAGTTCTTC. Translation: CASSSILAGVYNEQFF.

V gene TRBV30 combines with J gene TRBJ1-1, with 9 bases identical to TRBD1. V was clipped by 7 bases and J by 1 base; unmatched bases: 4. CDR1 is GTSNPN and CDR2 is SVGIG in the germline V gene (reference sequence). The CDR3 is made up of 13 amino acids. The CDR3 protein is CAFRTGANTEAFF. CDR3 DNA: TGTGCCTTTCGGACAGGGGCGAACACTGAAGCTTTCTTT.

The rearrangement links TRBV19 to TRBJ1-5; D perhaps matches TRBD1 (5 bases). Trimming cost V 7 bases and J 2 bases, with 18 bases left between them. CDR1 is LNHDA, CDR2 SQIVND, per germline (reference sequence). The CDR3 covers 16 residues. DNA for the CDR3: TGTGCCAGTAACCCACTGGGCCAGGGTCGCAATCAGCCCCAGCATTTT. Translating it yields CASNPLGQGRNQPQHF.

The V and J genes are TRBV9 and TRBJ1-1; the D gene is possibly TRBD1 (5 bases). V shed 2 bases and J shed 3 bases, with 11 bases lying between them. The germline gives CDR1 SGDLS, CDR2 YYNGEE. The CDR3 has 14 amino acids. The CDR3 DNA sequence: TGTGCCAGCAGCGTGGGTGACAGAGACACTGAAGCTTTCTTT. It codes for CASSVGDRDTEAFF. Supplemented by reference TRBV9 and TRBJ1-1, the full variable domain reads DSGVTQTPKHLITATGQRVTLRCSPRSGDLSVYWYQQSLDQGLQFLIQYYNGEERAKGNILERFSAQQFPDLHSELNLSSLELGDSALYFCASSVGDRDTEAFFGQGTRLTVV.

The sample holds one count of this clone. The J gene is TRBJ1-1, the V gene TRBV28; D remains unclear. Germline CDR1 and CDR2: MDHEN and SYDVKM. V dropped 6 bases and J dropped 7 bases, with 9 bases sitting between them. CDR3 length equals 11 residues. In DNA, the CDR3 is TGTGCCAGCAGCAGGCTTTATGAAGCTTTCTTT. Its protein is CASSRLYEAFF.

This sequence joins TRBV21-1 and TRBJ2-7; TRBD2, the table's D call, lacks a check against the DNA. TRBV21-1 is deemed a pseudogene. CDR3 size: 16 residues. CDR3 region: CASSNTRRGRTYEQYF. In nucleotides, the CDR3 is TGTGCCAGCAGCAATACCAGGCGGGGGAGAACCTACGAGCAGTACTTC.

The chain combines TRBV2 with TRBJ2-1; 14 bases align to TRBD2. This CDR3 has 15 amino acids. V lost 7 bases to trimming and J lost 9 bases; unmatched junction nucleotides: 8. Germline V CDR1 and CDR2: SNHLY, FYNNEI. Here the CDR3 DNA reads TGTGCCAGCACCCAGCCGGGACTAGCGGGAGTTGAGCAGTTCTTC. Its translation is CASTQPGLAGVEQFF.

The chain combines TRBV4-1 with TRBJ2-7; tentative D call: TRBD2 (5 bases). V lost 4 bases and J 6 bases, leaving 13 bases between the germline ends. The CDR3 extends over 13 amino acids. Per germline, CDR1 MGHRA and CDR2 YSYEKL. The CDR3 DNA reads TGCGCCAGCAGCCTTTTAACGGCGGGCGAGCAGTACTTC. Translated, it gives CASSLLTAGEQYF.

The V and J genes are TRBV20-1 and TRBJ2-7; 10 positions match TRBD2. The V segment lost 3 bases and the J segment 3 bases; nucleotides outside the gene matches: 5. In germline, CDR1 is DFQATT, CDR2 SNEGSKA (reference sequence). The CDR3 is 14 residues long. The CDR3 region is CSASSTSGYYEQYF. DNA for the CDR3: TGCAGTGCTAGTTCGACTAGCGGGTACTACGAGCAGTACTTC.

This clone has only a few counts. The CDR3 here is CASSFGQGGPGELFF. In DNA, the CDR3 is TGCGCCAGCAGCTTCGGACAGGGGGGACCCGGGGAGCTGTTTTTT. The V call is TRBV4-3, the J call TRBJ2-2, with 10 bases lining up with TRBD1. CDR3 length equals 15 residues. CDR1 is LGHNA and CDR2 is YSLEER in the germline V gene. V lost 5 bases and J lost 6; bases outside the gene matches: 6.

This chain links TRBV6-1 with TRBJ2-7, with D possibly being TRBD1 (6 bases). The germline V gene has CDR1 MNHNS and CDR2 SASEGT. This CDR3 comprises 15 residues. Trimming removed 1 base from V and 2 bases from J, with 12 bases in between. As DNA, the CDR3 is TGTGCCAGCAGTGAAGAGGGACATGCAACCTACGAGCAGTACTTC. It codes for CASSEEGHATYEQYF.

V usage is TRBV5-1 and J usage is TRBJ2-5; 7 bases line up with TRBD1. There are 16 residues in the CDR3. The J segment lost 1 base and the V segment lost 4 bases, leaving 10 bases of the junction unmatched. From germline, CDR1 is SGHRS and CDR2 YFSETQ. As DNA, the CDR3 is TGCGCCAGCAGCACGACAGGGAACCCATTCCAAGAGACCCAGTACTTC. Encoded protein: CASSTTGNPFQETQYF.

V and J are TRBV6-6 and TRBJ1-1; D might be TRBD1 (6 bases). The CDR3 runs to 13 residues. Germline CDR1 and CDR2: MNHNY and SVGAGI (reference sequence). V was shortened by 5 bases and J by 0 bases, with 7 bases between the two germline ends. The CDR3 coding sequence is TGTGCCAGCAGTCGGACAGTGAACACTGAAGCTTTCTTT. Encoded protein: CASSRTVNTEAFF.

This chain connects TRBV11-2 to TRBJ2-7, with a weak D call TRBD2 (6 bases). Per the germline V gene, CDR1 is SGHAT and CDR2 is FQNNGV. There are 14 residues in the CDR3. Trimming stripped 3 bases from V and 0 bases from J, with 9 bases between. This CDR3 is CASSFGGASYEQYF. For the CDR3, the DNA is TGTGCCAGCAGCTTCGGCGGGGCCTCCTACGAGCAGTACTTC.

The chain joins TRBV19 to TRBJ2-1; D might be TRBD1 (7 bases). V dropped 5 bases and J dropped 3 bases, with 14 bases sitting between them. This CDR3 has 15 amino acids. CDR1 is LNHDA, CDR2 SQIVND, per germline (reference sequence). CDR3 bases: TGTGCCAGTAGTCCCACAGGGGAGGACTACAATGAGCAGTTCTTC. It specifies CASSPTGEDYNEQFF.

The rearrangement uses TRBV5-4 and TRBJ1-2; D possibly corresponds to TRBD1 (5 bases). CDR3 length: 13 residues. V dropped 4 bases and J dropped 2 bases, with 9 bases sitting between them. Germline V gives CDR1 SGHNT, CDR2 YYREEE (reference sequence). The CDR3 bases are TGTGCCAGCAGCCGGGACTACAACTATGGCTACACCTTC. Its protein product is CASSRDYNYGYTF.

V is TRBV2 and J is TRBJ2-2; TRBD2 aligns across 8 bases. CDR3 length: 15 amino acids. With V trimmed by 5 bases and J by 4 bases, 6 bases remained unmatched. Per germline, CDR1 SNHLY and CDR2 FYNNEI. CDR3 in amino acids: CASSLRTSSTGELFF. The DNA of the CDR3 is TGTGCCAGCAGTTTACGGACTAGCAGCACCGGGGAGCTGTTTTTT.

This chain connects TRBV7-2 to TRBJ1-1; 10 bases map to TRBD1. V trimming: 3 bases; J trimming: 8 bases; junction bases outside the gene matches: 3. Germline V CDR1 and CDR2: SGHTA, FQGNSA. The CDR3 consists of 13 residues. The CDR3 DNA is TGTGCCAGCAGCTTCCCGGGACAGGGGGAAGCTTTCTTT. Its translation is CASSFPGQGEAFF.

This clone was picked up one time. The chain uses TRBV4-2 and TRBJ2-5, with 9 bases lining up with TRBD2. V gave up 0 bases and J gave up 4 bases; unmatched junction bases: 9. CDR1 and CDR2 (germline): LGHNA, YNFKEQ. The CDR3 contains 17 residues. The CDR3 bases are TGTGCCAGCAGCCAAGATGTAGTAGCGGGAGATGGAGAGACCCAGTACTTC. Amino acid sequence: CASSQDVVAGDGETQYF.

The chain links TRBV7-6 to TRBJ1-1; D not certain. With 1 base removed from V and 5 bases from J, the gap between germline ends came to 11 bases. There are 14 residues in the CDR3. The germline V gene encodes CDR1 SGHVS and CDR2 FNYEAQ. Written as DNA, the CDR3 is TGTGCCAGCAGCTTAGAGGGCGGGAGGACTGAAGCTTTCTTT. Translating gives CASSLEGGRTEAFF.